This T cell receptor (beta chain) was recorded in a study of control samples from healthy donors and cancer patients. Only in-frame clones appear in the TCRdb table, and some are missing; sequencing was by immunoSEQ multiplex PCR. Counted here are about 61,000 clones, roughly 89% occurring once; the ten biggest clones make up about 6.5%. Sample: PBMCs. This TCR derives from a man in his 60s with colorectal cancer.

The CDR3 region is CASSYGQTSGANVLTF. CDR3 DNA: TGTGCCAGCAGCTACGGACAGACCTCTGGGGCCAACGTCCTGACTTTC. The genes are TRBV11-3 and TRBJ2-6, with D possibly being TRBD1 (6 bases). Germline lookup yields CDR1 SGHNT and CDR2 YENEEA. The CDR3 consists of 16 residues. The V and J ends lost 4 bases and 0 bases respectively, with 10 bases between them.